This T cell receptor beta chain was documented in a study of cytomegalovirus exposure and HLA in healthy donors. Primers: 60 Vbeta forward and 13 Jbeta reverse. Assay: immunoSEQ multiplex PCR; the TCRdb copy retains only in-frame clones and omits some. The table records around 150,000 clones, roughly three quarters of them present only once. CDR3 length equals 16 residues. Per germline, CDR1 LNHDA and CDR2 SQIVND (reference sequence). V dropped 5 bases and J dropped 0 bases, with 13 bases sitting between them. The origin of this receptor is a woman between 40 and 50 years old in good health and CMV-seronegative. The specimen sequenced was PBMCs. The V call is TRBV19, the J call TRBJ2-2; D ambiguous. This CDR3 is CASSLSRGANTGELFF. In DNA, the CDR3 is TGTGCCAGTAGTCTCAGTAGAGGAGCGAACACCGGGGAGCTGTTTTTT.